A selection of T cell receptor beta chains follows, all from one sample in a study of blood T cell repertoires in COVID-19. The protocol was immunoSEQ multiplex PCR, while the TCRdb copy is restricted to in-frame clones and leaves out a portion. The repertoire holds roughly 85,000 clones, with about nine tenths as singletons. The sequenced material came from peripheral blood. The source of these receptors is a man aged 45-65 years with active or convalescent COVID-19. Both conserved end residues are part of each CDR3. D genes are given only for firm matches. Clone size is stated in some rows and not others, as once, few, many or a class when expanded.

>TRBV7-6|.|TRBD2|TRBJ2-7
CASSPGTSGGNEQYF
TGTGCCAGCAGCCCCGGGACTAGCGGTGGGAACGAGCAGTACTTC
>TRBV20-1|.|.|TRBJ2-1
CSARRAEEQFF
TGCAGTGCCAGACGAGCTGAGGAGCAGTTCTTC
>TRBV7-9|.|TRBD2|TRBJ2-5
CASSFAGRGETQYF
TGTGCCAGCAGCTTCGCCGGGAGGGGGGAGACCCAGTACTTC
>TRBV30|.|TRBD1|TRBJ1-6
CAWSGQGRHSPLHF
TGTGCCTGGAGTGGACAGGGGAGGCATTCACCCCTCCACTTT
>TRBV7-7|.|TRBD1|TRBJ1-4
CASSLSGDRGEKLFF
TGTGCCAGCAGTTTATCGGGGGACAGGGGGGAAAAACTGTTTTTT
>TRBV6-5|.|TRBD1|TRBJ2-7
CASSTTRDRAYEQYF
TGTGCCAGCAGCACCACCCGGGACAGGGCCTACGAGCAGTACTTC
>TRBV19|.|.|TRBJ2-3
CASSISGETNTQYF
TGTGCCAGTAGTATATCAGGGGAAACAAATACGCAGTATTTT
>TRBV29-1|.|.|TRBJ2-5
CSVEGLSHQYF
TGCAGCGTTGAAGGCTTGAGCCATCAGTACTTC
>TRBV25-1|.|.|TRBJ2-5
CASSPRQLTGETQYF
TGTGCCAGCAGTCCGAGACAGCTGACGGGAGAGACCCAGTACTTC
>TRBV19|.|.|TRBJ1-5
CASSSGGLNQPQHF
TGTGCCAGTAGTTCCGGAGGGCTAAATCAGCCCCAGCATTTT
>TRBV24-1|.|TRBD1|TRBJ2-7
CATSDTKLTGGPYEQYF
TGTGCCACCAGTGACACCAAATTGACAGGGGGTCCCTACGAGCAGTACTTC
>TRBV19|.|TRBD1|TRBJ2-6
CASSAQGAGANVLTF
TGTGCCAGTAGTGCACAGGGGGCTGGGGCCAACGTCCTGACTTTC
>TRBV19|few|TRBD1|TRBJ1-2
CATTGTGGYDGYTF
TGTGCCACTACTGGGACAGGGGGATACGATGGCTACACCTTC
>TRBV19|.|.|TRBJ2-5
CASSPSGVGTQYF
TGTGCCAGTAGTCCCTCAGGGGTTGGGACCCAGTACTTC
>TRBV6-2/TRBV6-3|.|TRBD2|TRBJ2-3
CASSFPSTGLADTDTQYF
TGTGCCAGCAGTTTCCCCTCGACCGGACTAGCGGACACAGATACGCAGTATTTT
>TRBV6-5|.|.|TRBJ2-5
CASRVQGRETQYF
TGTGCCAGCAGGGTACAGGGAAGGGAGACCCAGTACTTC
>TRBV15|.|TRBD2|TRBJ2-3
CATSTTGRDTDTQYF
TGTGCCACCAGCACAACCGGGAGGGACACAGATACGCAGTATTTT
>TRBV5-1|.|.|TRBJ2-3
CASSLVGHTDTQYF
TGCGCCAGCAGCTTGGTCGGTCACACAGATACGCAGTATTTT
>TRBV29-1|.|.|TRBJ1-1
CSVEGRGADEAFF
TGCAGCGTTGAAGGCAGGGGCGCGGATGAAGCTTTCTTT
>TRBV13|.|TRBD2|TRBJ2-3
CASRGASGRTPGTDTQYF
TGTGCCAGCAGAGGTGCTAGCGGGAGGACTCCGGGCACAGATACGCAGTATTTT
>TRBV19|.|TRBD1|TRBJ2-3
CASSMLTGRTDTQYF
TGTGCCAGTAGTATGTTGACAGGGCGCACAGATACGCAGTATTTT
>TRBV29-1|.|TRBD1|TRBJ2-7
CSVVGQGGWEQYF
TGCAGCGTTGTAGGACAGGGTGGTTGGGAGCAGTACTTC
>TRBV3-1/TRBV3-2|.|TRBD2|TRBJ2-6
CASSQVTGGGANVLTF
TGTGCCAGCAGCCAAGTGACGGGGGGTGGGGCCAACGTCCTGACTTTC
>TRBV4-3|few|.|TRBJ1-3
CASSPQGLTGNTIYF
TGCGCCAGCAGCCCTCAGGGACTTACTGGAAACACCATATATTTT
>TRBV19|.|TRBD1|TRBJ2-7
CASSKGTGTGGDEQYF
TGTGCCAGTAGTAAAGGGACCGGGACAGGGGGCGACGAGCAGTACTTC
>TRBV5-8|.|.|TRBJ1-3
CASSFGSSGNTIYF
TGTGCCAGCAGCTTCGGGAGCTCTGGAAACACCATATATTTT
>TRBV19|.|TRBD1|TRBJ2-2
CASRDRGLYTGELFF
TGTGCCAGCCGGGACAGGGGGCTGTACACCGGGGAGCTGTTTTTT
>TRBV29-1|few|.|TRBJ2-2
CSVLNAQESTGELFF
TGCAGCGTCCTCAACGCCCAGGAAAGCACCGGGGAGCTGTTTTTT
>TRBV19|.|TRBD1|TRBJ2-7
CASNTGQGFSEQYF
TGTGCCAGTAACACGGGACAGGGGTTTTCCGAGCAGTACTTC
>TRBV6-1|once|TRBD2|TRBJ2-5
CASSEARGFPQETQYF
TGTGCCAGCAGTGAAGCGCGGGGGTTCCCTCAAGAGACCCAGTACTTC
>TRBV29-1|.|.|TRBJ2-2
CSVHRDTGELFF
TGCAGCGTCCACAGGGACACCGGGGAGCTGTTTTTT
>TRBV24-1|.|.|TRBJ2-7
CATSDFGQGGEYF
TGTGCCACCAGTGATTTCGGCCAGGGTGGGGAGTACTTC
>TRBV7-2|.|.|TRBJ2-5
CASSFRQGQEAQYF
TGTGCCAGCAGCTTTAGGCAGGGGCAAGAGGCCCAGTACTTC
>TRBV7-9|.|.|TRBJ1-6
CASSLVNSPLHF
TGTGCCAGCAGCTTAGTAAATTCACCCCTCCACTTT
>TRBV30|.|TRBD2|TRBJ2-1
CAWSVLASGKGEQFF
TGTGCCTGGAGTGTACTGGCTAGCGGGAAAGGCGAGCAGTTCTTC
>TRBV2|.|.|TRBJ2-6
CASSPGGPGANVLTF
TGTGCCAGCAGTCCAGGGGGGCCTGGGGCCAACGTCCTGACTTTC
>TRBV30|.|.|TRBJ1-1
CAWSVRGNTEAFF
TGTGCCTGGAGTGTACGAGGGAACACTGAAGCTTTCTTT
>TRBV12-3/TRBV12-4|.|.|TRBJ1-5
CASRSFLEQPQHF
TGTGCCAGCAGATCCTTTTTAGAGCAGCCCCAGCATTTT
>TRBV21-1|once|.|TRBJ2-5
CASSKVSPQGTTPETQYF
TGTGCCAGCAGCAAAGTCTCTCCCCAGGGGACCACCCCGGAGACCCAGTACTTC
>TRBV3-1/TRBV3-2|.|TRBD2|TRBJ2-1
CASSLRVGLAGRNEQFF
TGTGCCAGCAGCCTCAGGGTGGGACTAGCCGGTAGGAATGAGCAGTTCTTC
>TRBV7-2|.|.|TRBJ2-3
CASSRSGRTDTQYF
TGTGCCAGCAGCCGTAGCGGTCGCACAGATACGCAGTATTTT
>TRBV28|.|.|TRBJ1-5
CASSLLRGGRKPQHF
TGTGCCAGCAGCCTCCTCCGGGGGGGGAGAAAGCCCCAGCATTTT
>TRBV9|.|.|TRBJ1-2
CASSVDAVRGNHHGYTF
TGTGCCAGCAGCGTAGACGCCGTTAGAGGGAATCACCATGGCTACACCTTC
>TRBV6-5|.|.|TRBJ2-5
CASSYGQGGETQYF
TGTGCCAGCAGTTACGGTCAGGGTGGGGAGACCCAGTACTTC
>TRBV6-1|.|TRBD1|TRBJ1-4
CASSDHSGTGPEKLFF
TGTGCCAGCAGTGACCATTCCGGGACAGGGCCCGAAAAACTGTTTTTT
>TRBV19|.|TRBD2|TRBJ2-3
CASSSRGGDDTQYF
TGTGCCAGTAGTAGTCGCGGGGGGGATGATACGCAGTATTTT
>TRBV19|.|.|TRBJ1-1
CASKTIQGSRNTEAFF
TGTGCCAGTAAGACCATACAGGGAAGTAGGAACACTGAAGCTTTCTTT
>TRBV27|.|.|TRBJ2-2
CASSAYRLGAGELFF
TGTGCCAGCAGTGCCTACCGCTTAGGAGCTGGGGAGCTGTTTTTT
>TRBV10-2|.|.|TRBJ2-7
CASSGVGVSYEQYF
TGCGCCAGCAGCGGGGTAGGAGTTTCCTACGAGCAGTACTTC
>TRBV2|.|TRBD1|TRBJ1-6
CASSGRQGSSPLHF
TGTGCCAGCAGTGGCCGACAGGGGTCCTCACCCCTCCACTTT
>TRBV30|once|TRBD1|TRBJ1-1
CAWRKDRDTEAFF
TGTGCCTGGAGGAAGGACAGGGACACTGAAGCTTTCTTT
>TRBV5-1|few|TRBD1|TRBJ1-1
CASSLRTGGVNTEAFF
TGCGCCAGCAGCTTACGGACAGGGGGCGTTAACACTGAAGCTTTCTTT
>TRBV5-4|.|TRBD1|TRBJ1-3
CASSRGTGTFSGNTIYF
TGTGCCAGCAGCCGAGGGACAGGGACCTTCTCTGGAAACACCATATATTTT
>TRBV5-8|.|TRBD1|TRBJ2-1
CASSTGTDVYNEQFF
TGTGCCAGCAGCACCGGGACAGACGTATACAATGAGCAGTTCTTC
>TRBV19|.|TRBD1|TRBJ1-4
CASSIGTANEKLFF
TGTGCCAGTAGTATCGGGACAGCTAATGAAAAACTGTTTTTT
>TRBV30|once|TRBD1|TRBJ2-3
CAWSAISLSGQGAVDTQYF
TGTGCCTGGAGTGCCATATCGCTTTCCGGACAGGGGGCCGTAGATACGCAGTATTTT
>TRBV24-1|.|TRBD1|TRBJ1-5
CATSDKTGAAYQPQHF
TGTGCCACCAGTGATAAGACAGGGGCCGCTTATCAGCCCCAGCATTTT
>TRBV12-3/TRBV12-4|once|.|TRBJ1-3
CASKINGAPTIYF
TGTGCCAGCAAAATAAATGGAGCCCCCACCATATATTTT
>TRBV11-3|.|.|TRBJ2-7
CASSLELINRDKAYEQYF
TGTGCCAGCAGCTTAGAGCTCATAAACCGGGACAAGGCCTACGAGCAGTACTTC
>TRBV10-1|.|TRBD2|TRBJ2-2
CASSPTSGGADTGELFF
TGCGCCAGCAGTCCCACTAGCGGGGGGGCCGACACCGGGGAGCTGTTTTTT